The 32 T cell receptor beta chains in this list originate from one sample, sequenced in a study of shared clonotypes between healthy human individuals. TCRdb's table, derived via immunoSEQ multiplex PCR, lists solely in-frame clones and lacks some. The sample contains 2,100,000 or so clones, under 97% of which appear only once. Source material: naive CD4+ T cells sorted from blood. Regarding subset: CD45RA+ positively selected. The receptor source for this set is a man younger than 35 in good health.

V usage is TRBV6-5 and J usage is TRBJ2-1; D is ambiguous. V was cut by 0 bases and J by 2 bases, with 8 bases left in between. Germline CDR1 MNHEY, CDR2 SVGAGI. There are 15 residues in the CDR3. The CDR3 nucleotides read TGTGCCAGCAGTTACTCAGGGCGGACCTACAATGAGCAGTTCTTC. Its translation: CASSYSGRTYNEQFF.

The chain couples TRBV5-1 to TRBJ2-3; D might be TRBD1 or TRBD2, each matching 5 bases. Germline CDR1 is SGHRS and CDR2 is YFSETQ. Trimming cost V 7 bases and J 5 bases, with 8 bases left between them. The CDR3 length is 11 residues. CDR3 loop: CASGDRDTQYF. Here the CDR3 DNA reads TGCGCCAGCGGGGACCGAGATACGCAGTATTTT.

Of note for this clone: The sample holds other DNA sequences that translate to the same CDR3. This chain connects TRBV7-8 to TRBJ2-7; D is ambiguous. This CDR3 comprises 13 residues. V was trimmed by 1 base and J by 0 bases, leaving 4 bases between them. The germline V gene has CDR1 SGHVS and CDR2 FQNEAQ. The CDR3 sequence: CASSLGASYEQYF. CDR3 in DNA: TGTGCCAGCAGCTTAGGGGCCTCCTACGAGCAGTACTTC.

A remark on this clone: Relative to the germline gene, one junction end is altered; a read error may explain this. This chain's CDR3 is CASSATGTGHPTF. The CDR3 DNA is TGTGCCAGCAGTGCCACCGGGACAGGACATCCGACATTC. V and J are TRBV6-1 and TRBJ1-2; 8 nucleotides align to TRBD1. The CDR3 runs to 13 residues. CDR1 and CDR2 from the germline V gene are MNHNS and SASEGT.

The chain employs TRBV28 and TRBJ1-1; D may be TRBD1 (5 bases). The V and J ends lost 7 bases and 11 bases respectively, with 20 bases between them. The length of the CDR3 is 13 residues. Per the germline V gene, CDR1 is MDHEN and CDR2 is SYDVKM. In DNA, the CDR3 is TGTGCCAGCACCAGGGAAGAGGGTCGGTTGGCTTTCTTT. The encoded protein is CASTREEGRLAFF.

The chain links TRBV7-9 to TRBJ2-2; D remains ambiguous. CDR1 and CDR2 (germline): SEHNR, FQNEAQ (reference sequence). The CDR3 covers 12 residues. Trimming pared 1 base from V and 9 bases from J, leaving 6 bases between. The CDR3 region has the DNA TGTGCCAGCAGCTTAGTGGGCCGGGAGCTGTTTTTT. Protein product: CASSLVGRELFF.

V is TRBV28 and J is TRBJ2-7; D might be TRBD2 (7 bases). Germline loops: CDR1 MDHEN, CDR2 SYDVKM. The CDR3 runs to 17 residues. V dropped 1 base and J dropped 5 bases, with 21 bases sitting between them. This CDR3 is CASSLSSFRPGGHEQYF. The CDR3 coding sequence is TGTGCCAGCAGTTTATCGTCGTTTCGTCCGGGGGGCCACGAGCAGTACTTC.

The chain recombines TRBV11-2 with TRBJ2-1, with no clear D. V was clipped by 0 bases and J by 8 bases, with 8 bases between them. Per germline, CDR1 SGHAT and CDR2 FQNNGV. The CDR3 runs 13 residues. The chain's CDR3 is CASSLDPPHEQFF. The CDR3 bases are TGTGCCAGCAGCTTAGATCCTCCTCATGAGCAGTTCTTC.

This clone has a single count. The V and J genes are TRBV6-6 and TRBJ1-2, with D maybe TRBD1 (6 bases). CDR3 length equals 13 residues. Germline V gene data show CDR1 as MNHNY and CDR2 as SVGAGI (reference sequence). V lost 4 bases, J lost 7 bases, and 13 bases lay in between. The chain's CDR3 is CASSSGGLGGYTF. In DNA form, the CDR3 reads TGTGCCAGCAGTTCGGGGGGCCTGGGTGGCTACACCTTC.

The rearrangement joins TRBV6-1 to TRBJ1-3; TRBD1 agrees at 11 bases. J was trimmed by 6 bases and V by 1 base; bases with no gene match: 2. This CDR3 contains 15 residues. Germline V lookup: CDR1 MNHNS, CDR2 SASEGT. The CDR3 reads CASSEEGQGANTIYF. The DNA of the CDR3 is TGTGCCAGCAGTGAAGAAGGACAGGGGGCAAACACCATATATTTT.

The chain links TRBV19 to TRBJ1-5, with a possible D match to TRBD1 (6 bases). This CDR3 is 18 amino acids long. Between the trimmed V and J ends, which lost 4 bases and 0 bases, there was a span of 19 bases. Germline CDR1 is LNHDA and CDR2 is SQIVND (reference sequence). CDR3 DNA sequence: TGTGCCAGTAGTACCATCAGGGGAGAGGATTATAGCAATCAGCCCCAGCATTTT. It specifies CASSTIRGEDYSNQPQHF.

The chain uses TRBV19 and TRBJ1-2; TRBD1 matches at 8 bases. J was trimmed by 5 bases and V by 10 bases; bases with no gene match: 9. In germline, CDR1 is LNHDA, CDR2 SQIVND (reference sequence). The CDR3 consists of 13 residues. Written as DNA, the CDR3 is TGTGCCACCCTGGACAGGGATAAATATGGCTACACCTTC. As protein: CATLDRDKYGYTF.

About this clone: The same CDR3 arises from other DNA sequences in this sample as well. This chain connects TRBV5-1 to TRBJ2-7; D might be TRBD1 (6 bases). V was pared by 3 bases and J by 4 bases, with 8 bases between. This CDR3 has 12 amino acids. Looked up from germline, CDR1 is SGHRS and CDR2 is YFSETQ. CDR3 protein: CASSSQGYEQYF. The CDR3 nucleotides are TGCGCCAGCAGCTCCCAGGGGTACGAGCAGTACTTC. Full variable domain (rest looked up from reference TRBV5-1 and TRBJ2-7): KAGVTQTPRYLIKTRGQQVTLSCSPISGHRSVSWYQQTPGQGLQFLFEYFSETQRNKGNFPGRFSGRQFSNSRSEMNVSTLELGDSALYLCASSSQGYEQYFGPGTRLTVT.

The chain employs TRBV29-1 and TRBJ2-6, with TRBD1 as a possible D gene (6 bases). Germline CDR1 and CDR2: SQVTM and ANQGSEA. The CDR3 has 17 residues. V lost 7 bases to trimming and J lost 0 bases, with 19 bases between them. In DNA form, the CDR3 reads TGCAGCGGAGCGCAGGGGAGACTCCTCTCTGGGGCCAACGTCCTGACTTTC. Translated, it gives CSGAQGRLLSGANVLTF.

Worth noting for this clone: The sample has other DNA sequences that encode this CDR3 too. The chain is built from TRBV2 and TRBJ1-1; D possibly corresponds to TRBD1 (5 bases). From germline, CDR1 is SNHLY and CDR2 FYNNEI. Trimming took 6 bases from V and 4 from J, leaving 6 bases between them. The CDR3 totals 11 residues. CDR3 sequence: CASRGGTEAFF. CDR3 sequence (DNA): TGTGCCAGCAGGGGGGGCACTGAAGCTTTCTTT.

The rearrangement links TRBV10-3 to TRBJ1-1; TRBD1 might be the D (6 bases). V was trimmed by 3 bases and J by 0 bases, leaving 17 bases between them. CDR1 is ENHRY, CDR2 SYGVKD, per germline. The length of the CDR3 is 17 residues. CDR3: CAISESPRGSMNTEAFF. The DNA of the CDR3 is TGTGCCATCAGTGAATCGCCCAGGGGAAGCATGAACACTGAAGCTTTCTTT.

As regards this clone: This same CDR3 is encoded by further DNA sequences in the sample. The chain joins TRBV18 to TRBJ2-5; D not certain. CDR1 and CDR2 (germline): KGHSH, LQKENI. Trimming stripped 2 bases from V and 2 bases from J, with 3 bases between. There are 12 residues in the CDR3. The CDR3 region has the DNA TGTGCCAGCTCACCAGGACAAGAGACCCAGTACTTC. It encodes CASSPGQETQYF.

The V gene is TRBV30, the J gene TRBJ2-2, with 12 bases identical to TRBD1. The CDR3 contains 15 residues. J lost 6 bases, V lost 4 bases, and 6 bases had no gene match. Germline V gene data show CDR1 as GTSNPN and CDR2 as SVGIG (reference sequence). In DNA, the CDR3 is TGTGCCTGGACGCGGGACAGGGGGCAGGCCGGGGAGCTGTTTTTT. Translating gives CAWTRDRGQAGELFF.

The genes are TRBV7-9 and TRBJ2-5, with 10 bases that match TRBD2. The CDR3 is 16 residues long. Germline values: CDR1 SEHNR, CDR2 FQNEAQ (reference sequence). J lost 3 bases, V lost 5 bases, and 9 bases had no gene match. CDR3 in amino acids: CASSMILAGGKETQYF. The CDR3 region has the DNA TGTGCCAGCAGCATGATTTTAGCGGGGGGAAAAGAGACCCAGTACTTC.

Turning to this clone: The sample contains more than one DNA sequence encoding this CDR3. The rearrangement uses TRBV6-6 and TRBJ2-7, with D maybe TRBD1 (5 bases). The germline gives CDR1 MNHNY, CDR2 SVGAGI (reference sequence). The CDR3 loop spans 12 amino acids. V was pared by 0 bases and J by 7 bases, with 7 bases between. The CDR3 region has the DNA TGTGCCAGCAGTTACTCTTCAGGGGAGCAGTACTTC. It specifies CASSYSSGEQYF.

This clone has just one count. This chain connects TRBV15 to TRBJ2-2; tentatively, D is TRBD1 or TRBD2 (5 bases each). V dropped 1 base and J dropped 1 base, with 10 bases sitting between them. This CDR3 has 16 amino acids. From germline, CDR1 is LNHNV and CDR2 YYDKDF (reference sequence). CDR3 region: CATSRGGAENTGELFF. Here the CDR3 DNA reads TGTGCCACCAGCAGAGGAGGGGCAGAGAACACCGGGGAGCTGTTTTTT. The full variable domain, with the rest looked up from reference TRBV15 and TRBJ2-2, is DAMVIQNPRYQVTQFGKPVTLSCSQTLNHNVMYWYQQKSSQAPKLLFHYYDKDFNNEADTPDNFQSRRPNTSFCFLDIRSPGLGDTAMYLCATSRGGAENTGELFFGEGSRLTVL.

The V and J genes are TRBV5-1 and TRBJ2-7; the match to TRBD1 covers 9 bases. Unmatched junction bases numbered 2, after V lost 0 bases and J lost 1 base. The CDR3 runs to 15 residues. The V gene's germline CDR1 is SGHRS and CDR2 YFSETQ. The CDR3 nucleotides are TGCGCCAGCAGCTTGGAACAGGGGGCTTCCTACGAGCAGTACTTC. It yields the protein CASSLEQGASYEQYF.

The chain has TRBV10-3 and TRBJ2-7; D gene ambiguous. Germline V CDR1 and CDR2: ENHRY, SYGVKD. Between the trimmed V and J ends, which lost 0 bases and 0 bases, there was a span of 6 bases. CDR3 length: 14 residues. CDR3 amino acids: CAISESMGSYEQYF. The CDR3 DNA reads TGTGCCATCAGTGAGTCCATGGGCTCCTACGAGCAGTACTTC.

V and J are TRBV4-1 and TRBJ1-4; D possibly corresponds to TRBD1 (5 bases). Deletions cut 10 bases from V and 0 bases from J, with 24 bases between. The CDR3 is 18 residues long. CDR1 and CDR2 (germline): MGHRA, YSYEKL. CDR3 sequence: CATSPGRGAKTTNEKLFF. The CDR3 DNA sequence: TGCGCCACCTCCCCAGGACGGGGCGCTAAGACAACTAATGAAAAACTGTTTTTT.

The V call is TRBV7-8, the J call TRBJ1-2; 9 positions agree with TRBD1. CDR1 is SGHVS, CDR2 FQNEAQ, per germline. Trimming at V came to 0 bases and at J to 6 bases, leaving 17 bases not matched to a gene. The CDR3 has 19 amino acids. The CDR3 nucleotides read TGTGCCAGCAGCTTAGCGCCCTGGGACAGGGTTAAGGTTTATGATGGCTACACCTTC. Amino acid sequence: CASSLAPWDRVKVYDGYTF.

Of note for this clone: Other nucleotide sequences from this sample produce the same CDR3. The chain links TRBV30 to TRBJ1-1; unclear D gene. The ends were cut back, 2 bases at V and 4 bases at J, with 8 bases in the middle. The germline gives CDR1 GTSNPN, CDR2 SVGIG (reference sequence). The CDR3 totals 12 residues. CDR3 amino acids: CAWSRQATEAFF. The CDR3 DNA is TGTGCCTGGAGTAGGCAGGCCACTGAAGCTTTCTTT.

The V gene is TRBV5-5, the J gene TRBJ2-3; TRBD1 or TRBD2 may be the D gene (5 bases each). CDR1 and CDR2 (germline): SGHKS, YYEKEE (reference sequence). The CDR3 has 16 amino acids. Trimming pared 4 bases from V and 5 bases from J, leaving 20 bases between. In DNA, the CDR3 is TGTGCCAGCAGCGTTGGGGCTAGCATCTCGGGAGATACGCAGTATTTT. It translates to CASSVGASISGDTQYF.

This clone was recorded only once. The rearrangement links TRBV28 to TRBJ2-7; D unresolved. V dropped 5 bases and J dropped 0 bases, with 14 bases sitting between them. CDR3 size: 15 residues. CDR1 and CDR2 from the germline V gene are MDHEN and SYDVKM. In DNA form, the CDR3 reads TGTGCCAGCAGTGCCGCCCAGAGCATCTCCTACGAGCAGTACTTC. Translation: CASSAAQSISYEQYF.

The chain carries TRBV10-3 and TRBJ2-2; D is uncertain. The CDR3 sequence is 12 residues long. CDR1 and CDR2 from the germline V gene are ENHRY and SYGVKD. V lost 6 bases, J lost 0 bases, and 2 bases lay in between. The CDR3 bases are TGTGCCATCAGAGCGAACACCGGGGAGCTGTTTTTT. It yields the protein CAIRANTGELFF.

This rearrangement joins TRBV5-1 to TRBJ1-4; D perhaps matches TRBD1 (5 bases). Trimming took off 1 base at V and 8 bases at J, with 12 bases between the two ends. Germline V CDR1 and CDR2: SGHRS, YFSETQ. The CDR3 has 14 residues. This chain's CDR3 is CASSLIGGEEKLFF. In nucleotides, the CDR3 is TGCGCCAGCAGCTTGATTGGGGGAGAAGAAAAACTGTTTTTT.

This chain links TRBV27 with TRBJ1-6; D might be TRBD1 (6 bases). Per the germline V gene, CDR1 is MNHEY and CDR2 is SMNVEV (reference sequence). The ends were cut back, 0 bases at V and 12 bases at J, with 15 bases in the middle. This CDR3 has 15 residues. CDR3 in DNA: TGTGCCAGCAGTTTATCTCGGACAGTTAACGGACCCCTCCACTTT. Translating it yields CASSLSRTVNGPLHF.

This clone appeared once. This chain connects TRBV10-3 to TRBJ1-1, with D tentatively TRBD1 (6 bases). CDR1 is ENHRY and CDR2 is SYGVKD in the germline V gene. The CDR3 contains 14 residues. V shed 0 bases and J shed 7 bases, with 12 bases lying between them. The CDR3 is CAISESPGGNEAFF. The CDR3 bases are TGTGCCATCAGTGAGTCCCCCGGGGGCAATGAAGCTTTCTTT.